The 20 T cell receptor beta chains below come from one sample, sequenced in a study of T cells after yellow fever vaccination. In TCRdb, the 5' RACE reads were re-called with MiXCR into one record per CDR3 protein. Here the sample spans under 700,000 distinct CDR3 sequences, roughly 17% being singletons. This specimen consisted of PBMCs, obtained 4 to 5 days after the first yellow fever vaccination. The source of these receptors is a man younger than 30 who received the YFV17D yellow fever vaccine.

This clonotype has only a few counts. This chain's CDR3 is CASSPQSNQPQHF. CDR3 in DNA: TGTGCCAGCTCACCACAGAGCAATCAGCCCCAGCATTTT. The chain is built from TRBV18 and TRBJ1-5; D is undetermined. Germline CDR1 KGHSH, CDR2 LQKENI. The CDR3 covers 13 residues. With 1 base removed from V and 1 base from J, the gap between germline ends came to 2 bases.

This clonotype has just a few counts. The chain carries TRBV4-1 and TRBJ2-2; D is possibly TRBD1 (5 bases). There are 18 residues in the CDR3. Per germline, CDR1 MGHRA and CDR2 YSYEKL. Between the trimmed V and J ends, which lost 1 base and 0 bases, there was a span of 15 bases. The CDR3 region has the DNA TGCGCCAGCAGCCAAGTTGCTTGGCAGGGAACGAACACCGGGGAGCTGTTTTTT. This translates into CASSQVAWQGTNTGELFF.

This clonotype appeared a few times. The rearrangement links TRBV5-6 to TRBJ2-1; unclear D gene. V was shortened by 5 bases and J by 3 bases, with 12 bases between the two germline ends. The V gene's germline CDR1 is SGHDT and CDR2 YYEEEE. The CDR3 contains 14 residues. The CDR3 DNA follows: TGTGCCAGCAGTCCCCCCGCCAGCTACAATGAGCAGTTCTTC. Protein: CASSPPASYNEQFF.

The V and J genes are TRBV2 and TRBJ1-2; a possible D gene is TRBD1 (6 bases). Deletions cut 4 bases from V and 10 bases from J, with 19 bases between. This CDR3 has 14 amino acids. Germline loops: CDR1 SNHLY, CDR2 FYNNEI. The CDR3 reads CASSVHRVAADYTF. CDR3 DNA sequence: TGTGCCAGCAGTGTACACAGGGTGGCGGCCGACTACACCTTC.

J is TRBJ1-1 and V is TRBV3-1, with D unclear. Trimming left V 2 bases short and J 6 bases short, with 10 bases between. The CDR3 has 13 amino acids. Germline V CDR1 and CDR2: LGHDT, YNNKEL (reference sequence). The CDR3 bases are TGTGCCAGCAGCCAATATTCCCAGTCTGAAGCTTTCTTT. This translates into CASSQYSQSEAFF.

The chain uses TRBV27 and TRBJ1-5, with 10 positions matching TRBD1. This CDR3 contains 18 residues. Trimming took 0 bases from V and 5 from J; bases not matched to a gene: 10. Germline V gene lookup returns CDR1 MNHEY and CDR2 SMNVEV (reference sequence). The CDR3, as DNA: TGTGCCAGCAGTTTATCTCCCTGGACAGGGGGTCCTCATCAGCCCCAGCATTTT. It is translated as CASSLSPWTGGPHQPQHF.

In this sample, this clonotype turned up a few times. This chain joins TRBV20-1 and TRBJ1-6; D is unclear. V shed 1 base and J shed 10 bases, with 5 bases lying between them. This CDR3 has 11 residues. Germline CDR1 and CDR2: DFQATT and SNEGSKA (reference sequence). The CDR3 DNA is TGCAGTGCTAGAGTGGGATCACCCCTCCACTTT. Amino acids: CSARVGSPLHF.

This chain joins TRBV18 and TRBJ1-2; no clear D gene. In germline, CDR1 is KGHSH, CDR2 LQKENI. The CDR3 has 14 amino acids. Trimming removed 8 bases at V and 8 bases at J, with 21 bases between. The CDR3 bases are TGTGCCAGCCTCCCAGTTTTTGGGATGATAGGCTACACCTTC. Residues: CASLPVFGMIGYTF.

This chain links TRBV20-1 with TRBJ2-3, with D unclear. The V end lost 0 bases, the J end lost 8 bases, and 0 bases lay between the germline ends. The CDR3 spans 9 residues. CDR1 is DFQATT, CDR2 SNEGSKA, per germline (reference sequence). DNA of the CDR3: TGCAGTGCTAGAGATACGCAGTATTTT. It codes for CSARDTQYF.

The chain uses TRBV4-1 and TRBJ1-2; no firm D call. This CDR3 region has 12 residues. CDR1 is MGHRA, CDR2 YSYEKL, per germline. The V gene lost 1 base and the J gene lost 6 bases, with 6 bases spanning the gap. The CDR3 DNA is TGCGCCAGCAGCCAAGGCCAGAATGGCTACACCTTC. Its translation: CASSQGQNGYTF.

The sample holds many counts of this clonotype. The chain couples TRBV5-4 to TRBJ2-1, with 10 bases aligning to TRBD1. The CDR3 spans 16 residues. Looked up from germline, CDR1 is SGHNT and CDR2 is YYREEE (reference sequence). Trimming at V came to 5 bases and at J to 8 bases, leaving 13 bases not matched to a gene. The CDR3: CASSSLSGTGVDEQFF. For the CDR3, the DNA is TGTGCCAGCAGTTCCCTATCCGGGACAGGGGTGGATGAGCAGTTCTTC.

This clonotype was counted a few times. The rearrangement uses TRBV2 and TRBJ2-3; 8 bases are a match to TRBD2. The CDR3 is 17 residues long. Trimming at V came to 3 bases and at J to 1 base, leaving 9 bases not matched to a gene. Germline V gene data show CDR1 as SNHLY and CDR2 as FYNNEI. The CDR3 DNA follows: TGTGCCAGCAGTGATCGGGGTGGCGGGGGGCGCACAGATACGCAGTATTTT. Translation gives CASSDRGGGGRTDTQYF.

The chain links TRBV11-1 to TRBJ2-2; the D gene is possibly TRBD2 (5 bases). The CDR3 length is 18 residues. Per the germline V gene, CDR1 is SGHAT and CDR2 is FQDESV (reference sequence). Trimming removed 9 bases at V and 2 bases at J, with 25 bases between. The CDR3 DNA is TGTGCCAGTAACGGCCCATGGTCTTGCGGAGGAAACACCGGGGAGCTGTTTTTT. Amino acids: CASNGPWSCGGNTGELFF.

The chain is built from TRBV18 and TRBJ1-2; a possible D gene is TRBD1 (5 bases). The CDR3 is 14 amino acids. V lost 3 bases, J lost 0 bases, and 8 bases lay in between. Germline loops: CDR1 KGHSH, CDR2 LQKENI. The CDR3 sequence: CASSPDRPNYGYTF. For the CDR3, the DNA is TGTGCCAGCTCACCCGACAGACCTAACTATGGCTACACCTTC.

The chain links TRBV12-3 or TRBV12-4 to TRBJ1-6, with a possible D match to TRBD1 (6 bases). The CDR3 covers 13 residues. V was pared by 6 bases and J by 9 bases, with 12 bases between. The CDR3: CASSTGQFSPLHF. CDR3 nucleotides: TGTGCCAGCAGCACAGGGCAGTTTTCACCCCTCCACTTT.

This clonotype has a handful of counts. This CDR3 is CASSPTGLAGADTQYF. DNA of the CDR3: TGTGCCAGCAGCCCCACGGGACTAGCGGGGGCAGATACGCAGTATTTT. The V and J genes are TRBV5-4 and TRBJ2-3; the match to TRBD2 covers 14 bases. Germline CDR1 and CDR2: SGHNT and YYREEE (reference sequence). J lost 4 bases, V lost 4 bases, and 5 bases had no gene match. The CDR3 is 16 residues long.

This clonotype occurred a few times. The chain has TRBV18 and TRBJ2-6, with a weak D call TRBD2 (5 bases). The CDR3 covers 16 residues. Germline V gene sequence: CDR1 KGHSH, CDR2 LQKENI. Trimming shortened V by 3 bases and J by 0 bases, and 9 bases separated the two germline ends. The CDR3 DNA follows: TGTGCCAGCTCACCCGATGGGAGCTCTGGGGCCAACGTCCTGACTTTC. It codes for CASSPDGSSGANVLTF. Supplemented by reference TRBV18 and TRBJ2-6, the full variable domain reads NAGVMQNPRHLVRRRGQEARLRCSPMKGHSHVYWYRQLPEEGLKFMVYLQKENIIDESGMPKERFSAEFPKEGPSILRIQQVVRGDSAAYFCASSPDGSSGANVLTFGAGSRLTVL.

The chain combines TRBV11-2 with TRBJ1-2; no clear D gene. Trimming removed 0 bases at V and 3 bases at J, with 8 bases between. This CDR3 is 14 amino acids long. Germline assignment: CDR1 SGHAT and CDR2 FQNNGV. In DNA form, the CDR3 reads TGTGCCAGCAGCTTAGATAGGACTGACTATGGCTACACCTTC. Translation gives CASSLDRTDYGYTF.

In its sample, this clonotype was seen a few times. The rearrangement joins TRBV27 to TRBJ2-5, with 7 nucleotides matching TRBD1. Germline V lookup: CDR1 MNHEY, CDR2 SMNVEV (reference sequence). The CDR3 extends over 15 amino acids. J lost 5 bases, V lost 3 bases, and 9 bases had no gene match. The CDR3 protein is CASSLDTGVGETQYF. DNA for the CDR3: TGTGCCAGCAGTTTGGATACAGGGGTCGGGGAGACCCAGTACTTC.

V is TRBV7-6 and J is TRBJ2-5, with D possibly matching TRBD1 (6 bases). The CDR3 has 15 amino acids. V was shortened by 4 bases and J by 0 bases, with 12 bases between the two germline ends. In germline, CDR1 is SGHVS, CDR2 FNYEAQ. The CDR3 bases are TGTGCCAGCAGCTCAAGGGGGACGTACCAAGAGACCCAGTACTTC. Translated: CASSSRGTYQETQYF.